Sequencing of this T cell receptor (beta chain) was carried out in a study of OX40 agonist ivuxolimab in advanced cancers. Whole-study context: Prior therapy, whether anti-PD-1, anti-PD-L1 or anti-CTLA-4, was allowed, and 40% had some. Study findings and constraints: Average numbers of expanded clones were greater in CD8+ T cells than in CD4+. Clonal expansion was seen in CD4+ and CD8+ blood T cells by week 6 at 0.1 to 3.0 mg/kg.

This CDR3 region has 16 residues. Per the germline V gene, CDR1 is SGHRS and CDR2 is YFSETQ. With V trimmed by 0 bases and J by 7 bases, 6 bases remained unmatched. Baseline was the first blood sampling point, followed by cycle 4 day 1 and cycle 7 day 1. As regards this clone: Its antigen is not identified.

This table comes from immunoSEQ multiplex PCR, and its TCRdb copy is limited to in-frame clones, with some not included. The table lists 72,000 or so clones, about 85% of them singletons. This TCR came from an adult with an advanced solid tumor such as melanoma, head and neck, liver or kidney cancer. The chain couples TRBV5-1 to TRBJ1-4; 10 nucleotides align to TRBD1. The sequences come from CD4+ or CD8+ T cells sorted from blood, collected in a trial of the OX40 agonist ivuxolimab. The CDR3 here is CASSLVAGTGAEKLFF. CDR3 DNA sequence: TGCGCCAGCAGCTTGGTCGCCGGGACAGGGGCTGAAAAACTGTTTTTT.